The 22 T cell receptor beta chains below come from one sample, sequenced in a study of cytomegalovirus exposure and HLA in healthy donors. 60 Vbeta and 13 Jbeta primers were used in PCR. Here immunoSEQ multiplex PCR was the method, and the copy in TCRdb shows in-frame clones only, minus some. The sample includes 90,000 to 150,000 clones, about 73% of them seen just once. Input material: PBMCs. These receptor sequences come from a woman between 25 and 40 years old in good health and CMV-seropositive.

The CDR3 is CASSVSRAYEQYF. The CDR3 coding sequence is TGTGCCAGCAGCGTATCGAGGGCCTACGAGCAGTACTTC. The chain links TRBV11-3 to TRBJ2-7, with D possibly TRBD2 on 5 matching bases. V shed 5 bases and J shed 2 bases, with 10 bases lying between them. Germline V gene lookup returns CDR1 SGHNT and CDR2 YENEEA. The CDR3 runs 13 residues.

This clone was seen more than once but under ten times. CDR3 DNA: TGTGCCTGGACCCCGGACAGTTTATGGACCCTCCACTTT. Protein sequence: CAWTPDSLWTLHF. This rearrangement joins TRBV30 to TRBJ1-6; D might be TRBD1 (6 bases). The germline V gene has CDR1 GTSNPN and CDR2 SVGIG (reference sequence). The CDR3 totals 13 residues. The germline V and J ends were trimmed by 4 bases and 14 bases, with 18 bases remaining between them.

J is TRBJ1-6 and V is TRBV6-1, with D perhaps TRBD1 (5 bases). The CDR3 extends over 15 amino acids. The germline gives CDR1 MNHNS, CDR2 SASEGT. Between the trimmed V and J ends, which lost 7 bases and 0 bases, there was a span of 10 bases. The DNA of the CDR3 is TGTGCCAGCACGGGGGAAGGCTCCTATAATTCACCCCTCCACTTT. It is translated as CASTGEGSYNSPLHF.

The CDR3 coding sequence is TGTGCCAGCAGTTTAGGGGGACAGACTTACAATGAGCAGTTCTTC. This gives the protein CASSLGGQTYNEQFF. This chain joins TRBV27 and TRBJ2-1; 7 bases fit TRBD1. Germline V gene lookup returns CDR1 MNHEY and CDR2 SMNVEV (reference sequence). The CDR3 extends over 15 amino acids. J was trimmed by 4 bases and V by 2 bases; bases with no gene match: 5.

The CDR3 DNA sequence: TGTGCCAGCAGCCTCGGGACAGCCAACACCGGGGAGCTGTTTTTT. Its protein product is CASSLGTANTGELFF. The V call is TRBV11-3, the J call TRBJ2-2, with 7 bases identical to TRBD1. The J segment lost 2 bases and the V segment lost 5 bases, leaving 5 bases of the junction unmatched. Germline values: CDR1 SGHNT, CDR2 YENEEA. This CDR3 is 15 amino acids long.

The V gene is TRBV4-2, the J gene TRBJ1-5, with a tentative D call TRBD1 (6 bases). V gave up 3 bases and J gave up 5 bases, with 8 bases separating them. The CDR3 runs 13 residues. Germline V CDR1 and CDR2: LGHNA, YNFKEQ. In DNA form, the CDR3 reads TGTGCCAGCAGCCAGCCAGGGGATCAGCCCCAGCATTTT. Protein: CASSQPGDQPQHF.

This clone was observed a handful of times. The gene calls are TRBV6-1 and TRBJ1-4; 8 bases map to TRBD1. V gave up 3 bases and J gave up 7 bases; unmatched junction bases: 7. CDR3 length: 15 residues. The germline gives CDR1 MNHNS, CDR2 SASEGT. Here the CDR3 reads CASSDTGGRVEKLFF. CDR3 nucleotides: TGTGCCAGCAGTGATACAGGGGGGCGGGTTGAAAAACTGTTTTTT.

This clone appeared a single time. The chain joins TRBV28 to TRBJ2-7, with 12 bases aligning to TRBD2. Germline trimming cut 7 bases from V and 2 bases from J; bases unmatched to any gene: 6. The CDR3 has 15 residues. Germline CDR1 MDHEN, CDR2 SYDVKM. In DNA form, the CDR3 reads TGTGCCAGCACTAGCGGGGGGGCCGGAACCTACGAGCAGTACTTC. Residues: CASTSGGAGTYEQYF.

The chain carries TRBV5-4 and TRBJ1-4; tentative D call: TRBD1 (5 bases). V was pared by 0 bases and J by 5 bases, with 11 bases between. CDR1 and CDR2 from the germline V gene are SGHNT and YYREEE (reference sequence). CDR3 length: 15 amino acids. The CDR3 loop reads CASSLEAGKNEKLFF. DNA of the CDR3: TGTGCCAGCAGCTTGGAGGCAGGGAAGAATGAAAAACTGTTTTTT.

This chain joins TRBV14 and TRBJ2-2; D may be TRBD2 (5 bases). The CDR3 runs 15 residues. Germline V gene sequence: CDR1 SGHDN, CDR2 FVKESK. V lost 0 bases and J lost 1, with 6 bases in between. The DNA of the CDR3 is TGTGCCAGCAGCCAAGAACTAGGGAACACCGGGGAGCTGTTTTTT. Protein sequence: CASSQELGNTGELFF.

The chain joins TRBV10-3 to TRBJ2-5, with TRBD2 identical over 10 bases. Trimming removed 4 bases from V and 0 bases from J; junction bases left unmatched: 5. Germline CDR1 and CDR2: ENHRY and SYGVKD. The CDR3 is 16 residues long. The CDR3 DNA is TGTGCCATCAGTGCCTCACTAGCGGGGTACCAAGAGACCCAGTACTTC. It encodes CAISASLAGYQETQYF.

This sequence joins TRBV2 and TRBJ1-2; maybe TRBD1 (6 bases). V was pared by 2 bases and J by 3 bases, with 10 bases between. Germline loops: CDR1 SNHLY, CDR2 FYNNEI. The CDR3 runs to 14 residues. CDR3 loop: CASSEQGRDYGYTF. The DNA of the CDR3 is TGTGCCAGCAGTGAACAGGGGCGGGACTATGGCTACACCTTC.

This clone came up a few times. V usage is TRBV18 and J usage is TRBJ2-5; D perhaps matches TRBD1 (6 bases). From germline, CDR1 is KGHSH and CDR2 LQKENI. The CDR3 extends over 14 amino acids. V shed 3 bases and J shed 2 bases, with 10 bases lying between them. DNA for the CDR3: TGTGCCAGCTCACCGACAGGACGGCAAGAGACCCAGTACTTC. Amino acids: CASSPTGRQETQYF.

This chain links TRBV5-1 with TRBJ1-6; a possible D gene is TRBD1 (6 bases). The germline CDR1 and CDR2 sequences are SGHRS and YFSETQ. This CDR3 is 15 amino acids long. The V end was cut by 3 bases, the J end by 6 bases, with 13 bases between. CDR3 DNA: TGCGCCAGCAGCTATTCGGCAGGGGTTAATTCACCCCTCCACTTT. This sequence encodes CASSYSAGVNSPLHF.

The chain has TRBV6-5 and TRBJ2-7, with D tentatively TRBD1 (6 bases). The CDR3 has 15 residues. V lost 0 bases and J lost 4, with 13 bases in between. Germline CDR1 MNHEY, CDR2 SVGAGI. The CDR3 DNA is TGTGCCAGCAGTTACTCGCCCGGGACAACTTACGAGCAGTACTTC. Residues: CASSYSPGTTYEQYF.

The chain has TRBV7-9 and TRBJ2-7, with D unclear. There are 16 residues in the CDR3. Germline CDR1 and CDR2: SEHNR and FQNEAQ (reference sequence). The V end was cut by 3 bases, the J end by 0 bases, with 15 bases between. The DNA for the CDR3 is TGTGCCAGCAGCTTCATCGCAGGTATCGGCTCCTACGAGCAGTACTTC. Translation gives CASSFIAGIGSYEQYF.

V and J are TRBV30 and TRBJ1-2, with D possibly matching TRBD1 (5 bases). The V end lost 0 bases, the J end lost 4 bases, and 12 bases lay between the germline ends. The CDR3 extends over 14 amino acids. CDR1 and CDR2 from the germline V gene are GTSNPN and SVGIG (reference sequence). Here the CDR3 reads CAWSVPRASYGYTF. The CDR3 bases are TGTGCCTGGAGTGTGCCCAGGGCGAGCTATGGCTACACCTTC.

V gene TRBV28 combines with J gene TRBJ2-3, with D tentatively TRBD2 (6 bases). V shed 4 bases and J shed 1 base, with 12 bases lying between them. CDR1 is MDHEN and CDR2 is SYDVKM in the germline V gene. The CDR3 runs to 15 residues. CDR3: CASSSRRGGTDTQYF. The CDR3 DNA is TGTGCCAGCAGTTCCCGGAGGGGCGGCACAGATACGCAGTATTTT.

The chain uses TRBV4-3 and TRBJ2-3; 10 nucleotides align to TRBD2. J was trimmed by 4 bases and V by 1 base; bases with no gene match: 2. The CDR3 is 15 amino acids. Germline V lookup: CDR1 LGHNA, CDR2 YSLEER. CDR3 sequence reads: CASSQGTSGADTQYF. The CDR3, as DNA: TGCGCCAGCAGCCAAGGGACTAGCGGCGCAGATACGCAGTATTTT.

The CDR3 DNA is TGTGCCAGCAGTTTTGGACAGGGGCGAGAGCAGTTCTTC. It translates to CASSFGQGREQFF. The chain employs TRBV28 and TRBJ2-1; 9 positions agree with TRBD1. Per germline, CDR1 MDHEN and CDR2 SYDVKM. The ends lost 3 bases at V and 10 bases at J; junction bases unmatched: 4. The CDR3 is 13 residues long.

The genes are TRBV25-1 and TRBJ2-1; a possible D gene is TRBD2 (5 bases). The germline gives CDR1 MGHDK, CDR2 SYGVNS. This CDR3 comprises 14 residues. The V end lost 7 bases, the J end lost 0 bases, and 10 bases lay between the germline ends. The CDR3 reads CASTGVSSYNEQFF. In DNA form, the CDR3 reads TGTGCCAGCACCGGGGTCAGCTCCTACAATGAGCAGTTCTTC. Full variable domain (missing parts from reference TRBV25-1 and TRBJ2-1): EADIYQTPRYLVIGTGKKITLECSQTMGHDKMYWYQQDPGMELHLIHYSYGVNSTEKGDLSSESTVSRIRTEHFPLTLESARPSHTSQYLCASTGVSSYNEQFFGPGTRLTVL.

The chain links TRBV5-4 to TRBJ1-6, with D possibly TRBD1 on 5 matching bases. The V end lost 0 bases, the J end lost 6 bases, and 10 bases lay between the germline ends. Germline V gene data show CDR1 as SGHNT and CDR2 as YYREEE (reference sequence). The CDR3 consists of 15 residues. The CDR3 loop reads CASSLGTTPNSPLHF. Here the CDR3 DNA reads TGTGCCAGCAGCTTGGGGACAACGCCTAATTCACCCCTCCACTTT.